This T cell receptor beta chain was sequenced in a study of T-cell memory formation after mild COVID-19. From the 5' RACE reads, TCRdb called clonotypes with MiXCR, one entry per CDR3 protein. The sample shows 300,000 to 400,000 distinct CDR3 sequences, 25% to 30% of them seen only once. This clonotype appeared many times. The germline V gene encodes CDR1 SNHLY and CDR2 FYNNEI. Trimming left V 1 base short and J 5 bases short, with 2 bases between. This CDR3 is 11 amino acids long. Input material: PBMCs or a T cell subset sorted from them (not recorded which). The chain links TRBV2 to TRBJ2-5; D is ambiguous. This clonotype was sampled from an adult woman who had mild COVID-19 (a few samples of this study predate the infection). Cell type and time point are not known. The CDR3 sequence: CASSEGETQYF. The CDR3 DNA follows: TGTGCCAGCAGTGAAGGGGAGACCCAGTACTTC.